Each of the 20 T cell receptor beta chains below was sequenced from the same sample in a study of CD8+ T cells in alopecia areata. Extracted RNA was reverse transcribed into cDNA, the sequencing template. Profiled with immunoSEQ multiplex PCR; TCRdb holds only in-frame clones, not every one. The repertoire holds some 8,000 clones, with 65% to 80% as singletons. Once sorted, CD4+ cells from about 5 patients yielded CD25+CD127- cells. Material: CD4+ Tregs sorted from blood. The receptor set was obtained from a human donor with alopecia areata.

This clone was seen once. V and J are TRBV5-5 and TRBJ2-1; D remains unclear. The V end was cut by 2 bases, the J end by 1 base, with 7 bases between. The CDR3 runs 14 residues. Per germline, CDR1 SGHKS and CDR2 YYEKEE (reference sequence). The CDR3 is CASSFGSSYNEQFF. The CDR3 region has the DNA TGTGCCAGCAGCTTCGGGTCTTCCTACAATGAGCAGTTCTTC.

The CDR3 bases are TGTGCCAGCAGACCGGCCGGGACTAGTCAACTATGGGGAGAGACCCAGTACTTC. This codes for CASRPAGTSQLWGETQYF. The rearrangement links TRBV27 to TRBJ2-5; 8 bases agree with TRBD2. Germline values: CDR1 MNHEY, CDR2 SMNVEV (reference sequence). V was pared by 6 bases and J by 4 bases, with 19 bases of the junction left unmatched. The CDR3 spans 18 residues.

The J gene is TRBJ2-3, the V gene TRBV4-3; maybe TRBD1 (5 bases). CDR1 LGHNA and CDR2 YSLEER come from the germline V gene. CDR3 length equals 15 residues. V lost 0 bases and J 2 bases, leaving 9 bases between the germline ends. The CDR3 DNA follows: TGCGCCAGCAGCCAAGAACGGACACCCACAGATACGCAGTATTTT. Its protein is CASSQERTPTDTQYF.

The chain joins TRBV7-2 to TRBJ2-5; 9 bases are shared with TRBD2. From germline, CDR1 is SGHTA and CDR2 FQGNSA. This CDR3 has 17 residues. The V segment lost 1 base and the J segment 4 bases; nucleotides outside the gene matches: 10. Here the CDR3 reads CASSLVGSAGGPETQYF. The CDR3 region has the DNA TGTGCCAGCAGCTTAGTGGGGTCGGCGGGAGGGCCAGAGACCCAGTACTTC.

The rearrangement links TRBV19 to TRBJ2-3; 7 nucleotides line up with TRBD2. With V trimmed by 3 bases and J by 2 bases, 2 bases remained unmatched. The germline V gene encodes CDR1 LNHDA and CDR2 SQIVND (reference sequence). There are 14 residues in the CDR3. CDR3 region: CASSIGGFTDTQYF. The CDR3 bases are TGTGCCAGTAGTATCGGGGGGTTCACAGATACGCAGTATTTT.

The chain is built from TRBV7-9 and TRBJ1-2; D gene unclear. Germline values: CDR1 SEHNR, CDR2 FQNEAQ (reference sequence). CDR3 length: 14 residues. Trimming cost V 5 bases and J 0 bases, with 10 bases left between them. The CDR3 sequence is CASSSHHSNYGYTF. For the CDR3, the DNA is TGTGCCAGCAGCAGCCATCATTCTAACTATGGCTACACCTTC.

The rearrangement joins TRBV7-9 to TRBJ2-7; weak D call: TRBD2 (5 bases). The CDR3 has 14 residues. Germline V CDR1 and CDR2: SEHNR, FQNEAQ (reference sequence). V was pared by 0 bases and J by 2 bases, with 8 bases between. In DNA form, the CDR3 reads TGTGCCAGCAGCTTAGCAGGGAGCGCCTACGAGCAGTACTTC. It is translated as CASSLAGSAYEQYF.

This chain links TRBV6-1 with TRBJ2-1; 7 bases match TRBD2. The CDR3 consists of 21 residues. Germline V lookup: CDR1 MNHNS, CDR2 SASEGT. Trimming removed 2 bases from V and 1 base from J; junction bases left unmatched: 20. The CDR3 sequence is CASSEWSPLFPGLTSYNEQFF. In DNA form, the CDR3 reads TGTGCCAGCAGTGAATGGAGTCCCCTATTTCCGGGACTAACGTCCTACAATGAGCAGTTCTTC.

The genes are TRBV2 and TRBJ2-3, with TRBD2 as a possible D gene (6 bases). The CDR3 runs to 16 residues. Germline V gene lookup returns CDR1 SNHLY and CDR2 FYNNEI. Trimming cost V 5 bases and J 2 bases, with 17 bases left between them. The CDR3 sequence: CASSLLSGLNTDTQYF. CDR3 bases: TGTGCCAGCAGTCTCCTCTCGGGACTTAACACAGATACGCAGTATTTT. Supplemented by reference TRBV2 and TRBJ2-3, the full variable domain reads EPEVTQTPSHQVTQMGQEVILRCVPISNHLYFYWYRQILGQKVEFLVSFYNNEISEKSEIFDDQFSVERPDGSNFTLKIRSTKLEDSAMYFCASSLLSGLNTDTQYFGPGTRLTVL.

This sequence joins TRBV10-3 and TRBJ2-7; a weak D match, TRBD1 (6 bases). This CDR3 has 17 residues. Between the trimmed V and J ends, which lost 3 bases and 2 bases, there was a span of 20 bases. From germline, CDR1 is ENHRY and CDR2 SYGVKD. This chain's CDR3 is CAISELGVQGPPYEQYF. CDR3 sequence (DNA): TGTGCCATCAGTGAACTTGGGGTACAGGGACCCCCCTACGAGCAGTACTTC.

This chain links TRBV2 with TRBJ2-1, with a possible D match to TRBD1 (5 bases). This CDR3 spans 15 amino acids. Germline lookup yields CDR1 SNHLY and CDR2 FYNNEI. Deletions cut 3 bases from V and 0 bases from J, with 9 bases between. CDR3 sequence (DNA): TGTGCCAGCAGTGATCAGGGATCCTCCTACAATGAGCAGTTCTTC. Translated: CASSDQGSSYNEQFF.

V gene TRBV6-1 combines with J gene TRBJ2-3; the D gene is possibly TRBD2 (5 bases). The CDR3 has 17 amino acids. The germline V gene has CDR1 MNHNS and CDR2 SASEGT. V was pared by 5 bases and J by 14 bases, with 32 bases between. The CDR3 sequence: CASSQDLAVTSGTTWYF. DNA of the CDR3: TGTGCCAGCAGTCAAGATTTGGCAGTTACTAGTGGAACTACTTGGTATTTT.

This clone was seen only a few times. V is TRBV28 and J is TRBJ1-1, with no clear D. The germline CDR1 and CDR2 sequences are MDHEN and SYDVKM. Trimming shortened V by 4 bases and J by 0 bases, and 9 bases separated the two germline ends. This CDR3 comprises 14 residues. In DNA, the CDR3 is TGTGCCAGCAGTTCTAGCCAGATGAACACTGAAGCTTTCTTT. It specifies CASSSSQMNTEAFF.

This clone came up once. V usage is TRBV7-2 and J usage is TRBJ2-3; a possible D gene is TRBD1 (6 bases). Germline loops: CDR1 SGHTA, CDR2 FQGNSA. The ends were cut back, 5 bases at V and 0 bases at J, with 15 bases in the middle. The CDR3 is 16 amino acids. CDR3 nucleotides: TGTGCCAGCAGCGCTAGATGGGGGACAAGCACAGATACGCAGTATTTT. Protein: CASSARWGTSTDTQYF.

The chain recombines TRBV2 with TRBJ2-4, with 9 nucleotides matching TRBD1. CDR3 length equals 12 residues. After removal of 7 bases from V and 5 bases from J, the junction contained 0 bases not matched to a gene. CDR1 is SNHLY, CDR2 FYNNEI, per germline. The CDR3 DNA sequence: TGTGCCAGCAACAGGGGGCAAAACATTCAGTACTTC. It codes for CASNRGQNIQYF.

This sequence joins TRBV6-6 and TRBJ2-4; no reliable D call. V was trimmed by 5 bases and J by 3 bases, leaving 14 bases between them. From germline, CDR1 is MNHNY and CDR2 SVGAGI (reference sequence). CDR3 length: 15 residues. CDR3: CASSPRFGVKNIQYF. CDR3 bases: TGTGCCAGCAGTCCCCGATTCGGTGTCAAAAACATTCAGTACTTC.

The V gene is TRBV7-2, the J gene TRBJ2-2; 9 nucleotides match TRBD1. Trimming removed 5 bases from V and 4 bases from J; junction bases left unmatched: 11. Germline CDR1 reads SGHTA; CDR2 reads FQGNSA. The CDR3 totals 17 residues. CDR3 protein: CASSHLRGQGGTGELFF. In DNA form, the CDR3 reads TGTGCCAGCAGCCATCTCCGGGGACAGGGTGGCACCGGGGAGCTGTTTTTT.

V usage is TRBV4-1 and J usage is TRBJ2-1; 10 positions agree with TRBD2. The CDR3 totals 18 residues. From germline, CDR1 is MGHRA and CDR2 YSYEKL. The trim removed 3 bases at V and 8 bases at J, leaving 16 bases unmatched. The CDR3 here is CASSHGFLTSGIRYEQFF. For the CDR3, the DNA is TGCGCCAGCAGCCATGGATTCCTCACTAGCGGGATTAGGTATGAGCAGTTCTTC.

CDR3 DNA: TGTGCCAGCAGCCCTACTTTACTTGGGGGACGGTACTTC. Translation: CASSPTLLGGRYF. The chain combines TRBV7-2 with TRBJ2-5; the D gene could be TRBD1 or TRBD2 (5 bases each). Germline values: CDR1 SGHTA, CDR2 FQGNSA. The CDR3 sequence is 13 residues long. The V and J ends lost 5 bases and 13 bases respectively, with 20 bases between them.

The rearrangement links TRBV6-1 to TRBJ1-4; D is ambiguous. CDR1 and CDR2 from the germline V gene are MNHNS and SASEGT. Trimming removed 0 bases from V and 10 bases from J, with 12 bases in between. The CDR3 consists of 14 residues. CDR3 region: CASSEARRVGKLFF. The CDR3 nucleotides read TGTGCCAGCAGTGAAGCCAGAAGGGTTGGAAAACTGTTTTTT.